Listed here is a single TCR beta chain. No antigen is known for it. The sample comes from a study of shared clonotypes between healthy human individuals. Background on the study: Aged 18 to 49, the donors were a couple of women and three men. Findings and caveats of the study: Expectations were that clonotype sharing among donors would be affected by sequencing depth.

The V gene end was trimmed by 0 bases and the J gene end by 3 bases; junction bases not matched to a gene: 11. Germline CDR1 reads SGHTS; CDR2 reads YDEGEE. CDR3 length equals 18 residues. Researchers partitioned CD4+ cells into CD45RA+ naive and CD45RA-negative memory subsets. Using immunoSEQ multiplex PCR, the repertoire was profiled, and TCRdb retains in-frame clones only, with some absent. The sample has about 1.5 million clones; 98% are singletons. This clonotype originated in a man aged 25 to 40 in good health. The sample comprised naive CD4+ T cells sorted from blood. As to subset: CD45RA+ positively selected. This chain uses TRBV5-8 with TRBJ1-1; 10 nucleotides agree with TRBD1. The CDR3: CASSLAEGQGSVYTEAFF. The CDR3 bases are TGTGCCAGCAGCTTGGCCGAGGGACAGGGGTCGGTGTACACTGAAGCTTTCTTT.